This T cell receptor (beta chain) was captured in a study of blood T cells in healthy people across ages. V shed 5 bases and J shed 4 bases, with 14 bases lying between them. This CDR3 contains 14 residues. In germline, CDR1 is SGHTA, CDR2 FQGNSA. Together with a sample-barcoded 5' primer, a J-beta primer mix was included in a second PCR lasting about 7 to 12 cycles. TCRdb re-called the 5' RACE reads with MiXCR, one entry per CDR3 protein. The sample holds around 780,000 distinct CDR3 sequences, just over 55% seen once. The sample consisted of blood. The chain recombines TRBV7-2 with TRBJ1-1; D is undetermined. The source is a man aged 35-49 years in good health. The CDR3 nucleotides read TGTGCCAGCAGCCTAGATGGACCGGCCACTGAAGCTTTCTTT. Residues: CASSLDGPATEAFF.